Listed below are T cell receptor beta chains from one sample, sequenced in a study of blood T cell repertoires in COVID-19. The protocol was immunoSEQ multiplex PCR, while the TCRdb copy is restricted to in-frame clones and leaves out a portion. The sample lists about 77,000 clones, less than 85% occurring once. Sequencing used peripheral blood. The receptor source for this set is a woman between 65 and 79 years old with acute or convalescent COVID-19. Each CDR3 is given with its conserved first and last residue. D genes are given only for firm matches. Clone size appears in some rows only: once, few, many, or a class for an expanded clone.

len,j_gene,d_gene,v_gene,abundance,CDR3nt,CDR3aa
15,TRBJ1-1,TRBD1,TRBV5-1,once,TGCGCCAGCAGCCTGGGACAGACAATGAACACTGAAGCTTTCTTT,CASSLGQTMNTEAFF
13,TRBJ1-1,-,TRBV7-9,-,TGTGCCGGTGATTGGGGCCTGAACACTGAAGCTTTCTTT,CAGDWGLNTEAFF
14,TRBJ2-1,-,TRBV3-1/TRBV3-2,-,TGTGCCAGCAGCCGCGTGACAGGAGACAATGAGCAGTTCTTC,CASSRVTGDNEQFF
14,TRBJ2-5,TRBD1,TRBV27,-,TGTGCCAGCAGCCGTTACAGGGGTCGAGAGACCCAGTACTTC,CASSRYRGRETQYF
17,TRBJ1-2,-,TRBV5-6,-,TGTGCCAGCAGCTTGTTTGGTGCACAGACAGATACCTATGGCTACACCTTC,CASSLFGAQTDTYGYTF
17,TRBJ1-6,-,TRBV7-8,-,TGTGCCAGCAGCCTCTTTGGGTTTCAGGGAGGCGGTTCACCCCTCCACTTT,CASSLFGFQGGGSPLHF
15,TRBJ2-2,TRBD1,TRBV7-6,few,TGTGCCAGCAGTCAAGGGACAGGGAGGACCGGGGAGCTGTTTTTT,CASSQGTGRTGELFF
13,TRBJ2-7,-,TRBV10-3,few,TGTGCCATCGGCTTAGGACAGCGATACGAGCAGTACTTC,CAIGLGQRYEQYF
13,TRBJ1-5,-,TRBV10-3,-,TGTGCCATCAGTGAGGGCGGCGTGAAGCCCCAGCATTTT,CAISEGGVKPQHF
15,TRBJ1-5,TRBD1,TRBV27,-,TGTGCCAGCAAGAACACAGGGGGGATCAATCAGCCCCAGCATTTT,CASKNTGGINQPQHF
15,TRBJ1-6,TRBD1,TRBV5-1,once,TGCGCCAGCAGCCTAACCGGGACAGAGAATTCACCCCTCCACTTT,CASSLTGTENSPLHF
15,TRBJ1-3,-,TRBV9,-,TGTGCCAGCAGCGTAGGAGGGATCTCTGGAAACACCATATATTTT,CASSVGGISGNTIYF
16,TRBJ1-1,TRBD1,TRBV5-1,-,TGCGCCAGCAGCCCTTTGATGACAGGGGGGAACACTGAAGCTTTCTTT,CASSPLMTGGNTEAFF
14,TRBJ1-1,-,TRBV7-2,-,TGTGCCAGCAGCTTAGCCCAGACTAAGCAGCGAGCTTTCTTT,CASSLAQTKQRAFF
17,TRBJ2-7,TRBD2,TRBV7-8,-,TGTGCCAGCAGCGTCCTAGCGGGGGGCTCCGCTTCCTACGAGCAGTACTTC,CASSVLAGGSASYEQYF
14,TRBJ1-5,TRBD1,TRBV29-1,-,TGCAGCGTTGGCGGCAGGGGGCCTAATCAGCCCCAGCATTTT,CSVGGRGPNQPQHF
13,TRBJ1-1,-,TRBV5-4,-,TGTGCCAGCAGCTTTCGGGGGGCGGGGGGAGCTTTCTTT,CASSFRGAGGAFF
16,TRBJ2-1,-,TRBV5-5,-,TGTGCCACCACTCGGGCGGGGCCCTTCTTCAGCAATGAGCAGTTCTTC,CATTRAGPFFSNEQFF
15,TRBJ2-3,TRBD2,TRBV5-8,-,TGTGCCAGCCCCGAACCCGGGGGGGCGGAAGATACGCAGTATTTT,CASPEPGGAEDTQYF
12,TRBJ2-7,TRBD1,TRBV29-1,-,TGCAGCGTTGCTGGACAGGGGGCCGAGCAGTACTTC,CSVAGQGAEQYF
15,TRBJ2-7,TRBD1,TRBV9,-,TGTGCCAGCAGCGTTGCCGGGACAGGGTTTTACGAGCAGTACTTC,CASSVAGTGFYEQYF
12,TRBJ1-2,-,TRBV6-5,-,TGTGCCAGCAGTAAACAGGGCGATGGCTACACCTTC,CASSKQGDGYTF
13,TRBJ1-2,TRBD1,TRBV6-2/TRBV6-3,few,TGTGCCAGCAGTCATCCAGGGGGCTATGGCTACACCTTC,CASSHPGGYGYTF
16,TRBJ2-3,TRBD1,TRBV2,-,TGTGCCAGCAGTGATCGGACAGGATCTCGGGCAGATACGCAGTATTTT,CASSDRTGSRADTQYF
15,TRBJ1-5,-,TRBV2,-,TGTGCCAGCAGTGAAAGGAAGGGACACAATCAGCCCCAGCATTTT,CASSERKGHNQPQHF
15,TRBJ1-5,-,TRBV5-5,-,TGTGCCAGCAGCTTTACCCTTGGGGAGGGTCAGCCCCAGCATTTT,CASSFTLGEGQPQHF
17,TRBJ2-1,TRBD2,TRBV24-1,-,TGTGCCACCAGTGATACTCGGGGGGGCGTAGGCTACAATGAGCAGTTCTTC,CATSDTRGGVGYNEQFF
14,TRBJ1-1,TRBD1,TRBV5-1,few,TGCGCCAGCAGCTCCCTCAGGGACAGGACTGAAGCTTTCTTT,CASSSLRDRTEAFF
13,TRBJ1-1,-,TRBV6-1,-,TGTGCCAGCAGTGAATGGCAGGGCACTGAAGCTTTCTTT,CASSEWQGTEAFF
13,TRBJ1-1,-,TRBV11-1,few,TGTGCCAGCAGCTTATGGGGGCCCACTGAAGCTTTCTTT,CASSLWGPTEAFF
14,TRBJ1-1,-,TRBV2,once,TGTGCCAGCAGAGGGGGGGCTTGGATAACTGAAGCTTTCTTT,CASRGGAWITEAFF
16,TRBJ2-3,-,TRBV19,-,TGTGCCAGTAGTATAGCTGGGGGCGGAACGACAGATACGCAGTATTTT,CASSIAGGGTTDTQYF
16,TRBJ2-3,TRBD2,TRBV9,once,TGTGCCAGCACCTTACGCGAGGCGGGGGGGCGAGATACGCAGTATTTT,CASTLREAGGRDTQYF
13,TRBJ1-1,-,TRBV19,-,TGTGCCAGTAGTGAGCAGGGGAACACTGAAGCTTTCTTT,CASSEQGNTEAFF
16,TRBJ1-1,TRBD1,TRBV27,medium-sized,TGTGCCAGCAGTCCTCTCTCGACAGGGACGAACACTGAAGCTTTCTTT,CASSPLSTGTNTEAFF
11,TRBJ1-2,-,TRBV5-1,few,TGCGCCAGCAGCTCAGGGCTAGGCTACACCTTC,CASSSGLGYTF
14,TRBJ1-5,-,TRBV19,-,TGTGCCAGTAGTATAGTCAGGGTAGGTCAGCCCCAGCATTTT,CASSIVRVGQPQHF
14,TRBJ1-1,-,TRBV19,-,TGTGCCAGTAGTCTTAAGTCGGGGGGTATTGAAGCTTTCTTT,CASSLKSGGIEAFF
13,TRBJ1-5,-,TRBV12-3/TRBV12-4,-,TGTGCCAGCCGGGCGGGGCAGTCTCAGCCCCAGCATTTT,CASRAGQSQPQHF
13,TRBJ2-7,-,TRBV9,few,TGTGCCAGCAGCGTAGATCTATCTTTGGAGCAGTACTTC,CASSVDLSLEQYF
14,TRBJ1-6,-,TRBV9,-,TGTGCCAGCAGCGTCGGTAAGAGTAATTCACCCCTCCACTTT,CASSVGKSNSPLHF
11,TRBJ1-1,TRBD1,TRBV6-6,-,TGTGCCAGCGTACAGGGGGCTGAAGCTTTCTTT,CASVQGAEAFF
14,TRBJ2-1,TRBD2,TRBV19,-,TGTGCCAGTAGTATGACTAGCGGGTACAATGAGCAGTTCTTC,CASSMTSGYNEQFF
15,TRBJ1-6,-,TRBV6-2/TRBV6-3,-,TGTGCCAGCAGTTCCCCGGCAGGGGATCGTTCACCCCTCCACTTT,CASSSPAGDRSPLHF
15,TRBJ2-5,TRBD2,TRBV4-3,few,TGCGCCAGCAGCCAAGATCGGGGGGGAGGTGAGACCCAGTACTTC,CASSQDRGGGETQYF